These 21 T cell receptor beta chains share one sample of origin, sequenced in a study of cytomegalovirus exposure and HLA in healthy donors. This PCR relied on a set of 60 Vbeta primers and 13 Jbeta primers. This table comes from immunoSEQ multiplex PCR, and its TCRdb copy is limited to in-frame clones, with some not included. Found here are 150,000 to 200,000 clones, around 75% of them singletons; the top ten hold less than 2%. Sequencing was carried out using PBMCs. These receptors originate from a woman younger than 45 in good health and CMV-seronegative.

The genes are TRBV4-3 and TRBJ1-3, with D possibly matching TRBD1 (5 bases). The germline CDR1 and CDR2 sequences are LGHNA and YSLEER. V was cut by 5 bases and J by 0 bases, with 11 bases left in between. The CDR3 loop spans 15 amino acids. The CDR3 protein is CASSDQGYSGNTIYF. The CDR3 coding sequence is TGCGCCAGCAGCGATCAGGGCTACTCTGGAAACACCATATATTTT.

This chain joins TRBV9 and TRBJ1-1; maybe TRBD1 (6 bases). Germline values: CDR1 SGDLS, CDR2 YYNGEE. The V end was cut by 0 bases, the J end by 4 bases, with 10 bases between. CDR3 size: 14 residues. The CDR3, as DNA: TGTGCCAGCAGCGTAGCAGGGGAGGGCACTGAAGCTTTCTTT. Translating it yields CASSVAGEGTEAFF.

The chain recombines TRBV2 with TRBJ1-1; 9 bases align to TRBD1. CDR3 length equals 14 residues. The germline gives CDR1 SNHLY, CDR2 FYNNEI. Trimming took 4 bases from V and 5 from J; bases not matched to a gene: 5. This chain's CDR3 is CASSGVDRGTEAFF. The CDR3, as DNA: TGTGCCAGCAGTGGAGTGGACAGGGGAACTGAAGCTTTCTTT.

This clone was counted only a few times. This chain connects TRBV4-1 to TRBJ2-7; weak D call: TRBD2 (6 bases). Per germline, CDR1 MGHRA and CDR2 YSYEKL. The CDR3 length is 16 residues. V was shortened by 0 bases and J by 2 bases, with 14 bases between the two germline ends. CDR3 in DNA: TGCGCCAGCAGCCAAGATTTCGGAGGGCCCACCTACGAGCAGTACTTC. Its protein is CASSQDFGGPTYEQYF.

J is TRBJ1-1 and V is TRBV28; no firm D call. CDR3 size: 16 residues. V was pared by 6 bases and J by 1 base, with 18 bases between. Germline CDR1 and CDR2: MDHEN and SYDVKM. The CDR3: CASSFRRRAGNTEAFF. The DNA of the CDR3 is TGTGCCAGCAGCTTCCGAAGGCGGGCTGGGAACACTGAAGCTTTCTTT. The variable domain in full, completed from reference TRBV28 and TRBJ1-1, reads DVKVTQSSRYLVKRTGEKVFLECVQDMDHENMFWYRQDPGLGLRLIYFSYDVKMKEKGDIPEGYSVSREKKERFSLILESASTNQTSMYLCASSFRRRAGNTEAFFGQGTRLTVV.

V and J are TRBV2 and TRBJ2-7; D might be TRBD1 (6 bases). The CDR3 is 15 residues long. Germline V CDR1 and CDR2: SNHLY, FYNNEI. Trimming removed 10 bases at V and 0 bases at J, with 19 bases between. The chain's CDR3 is CATRPSGVPSYEQYF. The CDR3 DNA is TGTGCCACCAGACCTTCAGGGGTCCCCTCCTACGAGCAGTACTTC.

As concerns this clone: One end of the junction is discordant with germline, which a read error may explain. CDR3: CSSSLASVSRVSGNTIYF. The CDR3 nucleotides read TGTTCCAGCAGCTTAGCCTCCGTTAGCAGGGTATCTGGAAACACCATATATTTT. The V call is TRBV7-9, the J call TRBJ1-3; D is perhaps TRBD1 (5 bases). The CDR3 runs 18 residues. From germline, CDR1 is SEHNR and CDR2 FQNEAQ (reference sequence).

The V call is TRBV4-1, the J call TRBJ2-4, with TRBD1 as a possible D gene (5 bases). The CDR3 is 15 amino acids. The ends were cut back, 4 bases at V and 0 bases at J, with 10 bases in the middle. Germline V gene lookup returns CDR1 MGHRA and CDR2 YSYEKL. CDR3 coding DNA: TGCGCCAGCAGCCTCAGGGTTCTAGCCAAAAACATTCAGTACTTC. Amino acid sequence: CASSLRVLAKNIQYF.

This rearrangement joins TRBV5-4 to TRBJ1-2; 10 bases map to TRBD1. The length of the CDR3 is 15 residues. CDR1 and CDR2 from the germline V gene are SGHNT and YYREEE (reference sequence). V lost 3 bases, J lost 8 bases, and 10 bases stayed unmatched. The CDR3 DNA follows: TGTGCCAGCAGCTCGTCGACAGGGGGCTGGGAAGGCTACACCTTC. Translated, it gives CASSSSTGGWEGYTF.

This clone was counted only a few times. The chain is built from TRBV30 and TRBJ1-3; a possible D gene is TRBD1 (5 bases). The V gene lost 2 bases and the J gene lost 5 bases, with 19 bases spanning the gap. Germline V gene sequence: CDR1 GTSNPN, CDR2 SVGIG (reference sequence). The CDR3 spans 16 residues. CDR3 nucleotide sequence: TGTGCCTGGAGTCCGGGGGGGGGAAGAATGAGAAACACCATATATTTT. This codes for CAWSPGGGRMRNTIYF.

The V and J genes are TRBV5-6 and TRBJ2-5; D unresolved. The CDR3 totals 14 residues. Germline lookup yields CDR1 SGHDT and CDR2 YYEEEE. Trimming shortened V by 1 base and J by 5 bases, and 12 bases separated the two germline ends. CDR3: CASSLYAAQETQYF. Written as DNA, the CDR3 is TGTGCCAGCAGCTTGTACGCCGCCCAGGAGACCCAGTACTTC. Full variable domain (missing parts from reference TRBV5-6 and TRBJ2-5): DAGVTQSPTHLIKTRGQQVTLRCSPKSGHDTVSWYQQALGQGPQFIFQYYEEEERQRGNFPDRFSGHQFPNYSSELNVNALLLGDSALYLCASSLYAAQETQYFGPGTRLLVL.

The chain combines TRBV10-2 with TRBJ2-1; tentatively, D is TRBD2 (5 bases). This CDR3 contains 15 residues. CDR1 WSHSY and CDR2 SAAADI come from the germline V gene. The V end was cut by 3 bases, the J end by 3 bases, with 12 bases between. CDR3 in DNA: TGCGCCAGCAGTGATCCTTCTAGCATCTACAATGAGCAGTTCTTC. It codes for CASSDPSSIYNEQFF.

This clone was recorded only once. DNA for the CDR3: TGTGCCAGCTCATCCTCTCAGGGATCTGGGGCCAACGTCCTGACTTTC. Protein: CASSSSQGSGANVLTF. The rearrangement uses TRBV18 and TRBJ2-6, with D perhaps matching TRBD1 (5 bases). The CDR3 consists of 16 residues. CDR1 is KGHSH, CDR2 LQKENI, per germline. Trimming took 5 bases from V and 1 from J, leaving 12 bases between them.

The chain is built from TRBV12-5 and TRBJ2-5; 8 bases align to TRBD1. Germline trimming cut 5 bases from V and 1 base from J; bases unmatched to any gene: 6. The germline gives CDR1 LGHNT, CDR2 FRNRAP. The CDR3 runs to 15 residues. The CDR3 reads CASGPRDRRQETQYF. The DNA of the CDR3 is TGTGCTAGTGGTCCTCGGGACAGGCGCCAAGAGACCCAGTACTTC.

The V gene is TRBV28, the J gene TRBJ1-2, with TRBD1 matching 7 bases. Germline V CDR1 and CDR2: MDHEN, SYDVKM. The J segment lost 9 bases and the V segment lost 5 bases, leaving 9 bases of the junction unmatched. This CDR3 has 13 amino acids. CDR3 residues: CASSLEGARSYTF. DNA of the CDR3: TGTGCCAGCAGTCTCGAGGGGGCCCGGAGCTACACCTTC.

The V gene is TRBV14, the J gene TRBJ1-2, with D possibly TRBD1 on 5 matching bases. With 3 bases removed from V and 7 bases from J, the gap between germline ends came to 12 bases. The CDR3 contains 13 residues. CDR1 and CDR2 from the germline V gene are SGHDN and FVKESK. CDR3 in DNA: TGTGCCAGCAGCCAGGCAGGGCCGAGTGGCTACACCTTC. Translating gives CASSQAGPSGYTF. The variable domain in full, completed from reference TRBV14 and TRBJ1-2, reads EAGVTQFPSHSVIEKGQTVTLRCDPISGHDNLYWYRRVMGKEIKFLLHFVKESKQDESGMPNNRFLAERTGGTYSTLKVQPAELEDSGVYFCASSQAGPSGYTFGSGTRLTVV.

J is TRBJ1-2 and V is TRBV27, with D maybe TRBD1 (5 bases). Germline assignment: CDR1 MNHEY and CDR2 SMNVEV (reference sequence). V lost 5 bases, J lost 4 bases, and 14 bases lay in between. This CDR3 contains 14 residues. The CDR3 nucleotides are TGTGCCAGCAGTCCACTCGACAGAAGCTATGGCTACACCTTC. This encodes CASSPLDRSYGYTF.

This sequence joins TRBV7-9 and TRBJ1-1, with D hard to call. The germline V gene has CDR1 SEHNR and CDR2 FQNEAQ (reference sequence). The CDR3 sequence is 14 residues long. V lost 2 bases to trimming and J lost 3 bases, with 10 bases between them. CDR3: CASSLTSADTEAFF. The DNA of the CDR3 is TGTGCCAGCAGCTTAACTTCCGCGGACACTGAAGCTTTCTTT.

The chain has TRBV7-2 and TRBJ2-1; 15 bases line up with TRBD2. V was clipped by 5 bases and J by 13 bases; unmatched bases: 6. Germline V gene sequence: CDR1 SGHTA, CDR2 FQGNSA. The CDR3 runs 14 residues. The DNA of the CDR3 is TGTGCCAGCAGCCAGGGACTAGCGGGAGGTTATCAGTTCTTC. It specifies CASSQGLAGGYQFF. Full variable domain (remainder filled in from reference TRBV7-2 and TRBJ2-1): GAGVSQSPSNKVTEKGKDVELRCDPISGHTALYWYRQSLGQGLEFLIYFQGNSAPDKSGLPSDRFSAERTGGSVSTLTIQRTQQEDSAVYLCASSQGLAGGYQFFGPGTRLTVL.

CDR3 sequence reads: CASSTTGELFF. The CDR3 DNA reads TGTGCCAGCAGCACTACCGGGGAGCTGTTTTTT. The chain is built from TRBV21-1 and TRBJ2-2; the table's D call TRBD2 went unverified against the DNA. TRBV21-1 is designated a pseudogene. The CDR3 runs to 11 residues.

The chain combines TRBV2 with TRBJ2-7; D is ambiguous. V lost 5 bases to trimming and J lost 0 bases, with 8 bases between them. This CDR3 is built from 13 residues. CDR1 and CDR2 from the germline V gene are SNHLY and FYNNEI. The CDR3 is CASSPWSSYEQYF. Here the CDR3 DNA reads TGTGCCAGCAGTCCTTGGAGCTCCTACGAGCAGTACTTC. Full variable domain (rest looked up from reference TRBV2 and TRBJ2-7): EPEVTQTPSHQVTQMGQEVILRCVPISNHLYFYWYRQILGQKVEFLVSFYNNEISEKSEIFDDQFSVERPDGSNFTLKIRSTKLEDSAMYFCASSPWSSYEQYFGPGTRLTVT.